This T cell receptor (beta chain) is from a study of molecular identifiers for immune sequencing clone quantification. Judged by abundance, this clonotype is medium-sized. The target antigen is unknown. TCRdb reprocessed the PCR reads via MiXCR and lists one record per CDR3 protein. The sample has 70,000 to 95,000 distinct CDR3 sequences, over 15% seen once. Germline lookup yields CDR1 MDHEN and CDR2 SYDVKM. The V and J ends lost 6 bases and 4 bases, in that order; junction bases with no gene match: 4. The CDR3 extends over 14 amino acids. General study results and limits: More than 97% of effector molecules, versus under 1% of naive-cell molecules, belonged to clones above 20 RNA copies. Clone sizes that are highly expanded could be underestimated when identical TCR molecules share a barcode.

CD8+CD4-CCR7+CD45RA+ sorting gave the naive CD8 T cells. The specimen sequenced was naive CD8+ T cells from blood, with Jurkat cell RNA spiked in. Subset described: FACS-sorted CD8+CD4-CCR7+CD45RA+ naive T cells. This chain connects TRBV28 to TRBJ2-7; TRBD1 matches at 12 bases. This TCR was sampled from a human donor in good health. Some libraries in this study had Jurkat cell RNA spiked in. The CDR3 spells CASSLGQGAYEQYF. The DNA for the CDR3 is TGTGCCAGCAGCCTGGGACAGGGGGCTTACGAGCAGTACTTC.